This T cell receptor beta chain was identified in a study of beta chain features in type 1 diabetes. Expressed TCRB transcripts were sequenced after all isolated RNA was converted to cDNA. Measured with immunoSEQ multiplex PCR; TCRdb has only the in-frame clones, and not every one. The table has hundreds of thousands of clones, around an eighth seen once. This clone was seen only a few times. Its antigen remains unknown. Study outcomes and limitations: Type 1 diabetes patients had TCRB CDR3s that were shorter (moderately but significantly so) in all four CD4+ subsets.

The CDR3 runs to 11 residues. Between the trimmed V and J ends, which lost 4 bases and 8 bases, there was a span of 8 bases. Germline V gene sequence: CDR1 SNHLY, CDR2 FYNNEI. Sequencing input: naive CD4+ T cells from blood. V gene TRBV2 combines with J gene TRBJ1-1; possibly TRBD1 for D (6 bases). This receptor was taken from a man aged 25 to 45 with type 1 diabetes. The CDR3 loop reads CASSAGTEAFF. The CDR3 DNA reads TGTGCCAGCAGTGCCGGGACAGAAGCTTTCTTT.